The present T cell receptor (beta chain) was sequenced within a study of cytomegalovirus exposure and HLA in healthy donors. Study-wide results and limits: High sensitivity and specificity were reportedly achieved when the classifier diagnosed cytomegalovirus status. Most subjects had HLA-A and HLA-B alleles reportedly predicted accurately by TCR beta sequences. As a later analysis showed, several of the most significant clusters appeared to be linked to common viral pathogens.

On this clone itself: What it binds is not known.

This PCR relied on a set of 60 Vbeta primers and 13 Jbeta primers. Clones were sequenced by immunoSEQ multiplex PCR, and TCRdb holds only the in-frame ones, with some missing. Among about 220,000 clones listed, about 80% were seen once. The CDR3 contains 15 residues. Germline V gene data show CDR1 as LNHDA and CDR2 as SQIVND (reference sequence). J gave up 8 bases and V 5 bases, and 13 bases lay outside the gene matches. The sequence derives from a man in his late teens or twenties in good health and CMV-seronegative. The V call is TRBV19, the J call TRBJ1-2; 8 nucleotides agree with TRBD1. Sample: PBMCs. The CDR3 DNA is TGTGCCAGTAGTCCGGGACAGGTCTTTCGCATGGGCTACACCTTC. It codes for CASSPGQVFRMGYTF. The entire variable domain, with the rest obtained from reference TRBV19 and TRBJ1-2, is as follows: DGGITQSPKYLFRKEGQNVTLSCEQNLNHDAMYWYRQDPGQGLRLIYYSQIVNDFQKGDIAEGYSVSREKKESFPLTVTSAQKNPTAFYLCASSPGQVFRMGYTFGSGTRLTVV.